These 29 T cell receptor beta chains originate from one sample sequenced in a study of CD8 T cells in ankylosing spondylitis. Study-wide results and caveats: Seemingly characteristic of ankylosing spondylitis blood was a TCR beta motif consisting of roughly 8 highly homologous variants.

TCRdb called the 5' RACE reads again in MiXCR, with one record for every CDR3 protein. The sample shows more than 600,000 distinct CDR3 sequences, roughly 19% of them seen only once. Their target antigens are unknown. Sequencing used blood, either unsorted or a sorted T cell fraction (not recorded which). The receptors here all came from a male donor with ankylosing spondylitis.

The genes are TRBV7-6 and TRBJ2-3; TRBD1 might be the D (6 bases). The CDR3 sequence is 16 residues long. Trimming stripped 2 bases from V and 2 bases from J, with 14 bases between. Looked up from germline, CDR1 is SGHVS and CDR2 is FNYEAQ. CDR3 amino acids: CASSLRGGAITDTQYF. CDR3 DNA sequence: TGTGCCAGCAGCTTAAGAGGGGGTGCTATCACAGATACGCAGTATTTT.

This chain uses TRBV12-3 or TRBV12-4 with TRBJ2-1; D is ambiguous. CDR3 size: 18 residues. The V end was cut by 3 bases, the J end by 8 bases, with 26 bases between. The DNA for the CDR3 is TGTGCCAGCAGTTTTTCCCCATGGGCCAATGGGAACCTGGATGAGCAGTTCTTC. This translates into CASSFSPWANGNLDEQFF.

The rearrangement links TRBV19 to TRBJ1-1; D is unresolved. Trimming pared 0 bases from V and 7 bases from J, leaving 6 bases between. The germline V gene has CDR1 LNHDA and CDR2 SQIVND (reference sequence). CDR3 length: 12 amino acids. The CDR3 reads CASSIDHSEAFF. The DNA for the CDR3 is TGTGCCAGTAGTATAGATCACAGTGAAGCTTTCTTT.

CDR3 coding DNA: TGTGCCAGCAGTGAGCTTGGCGGGAGGGTCGACGAGCAGTACTTC. Translating it yields CASSELGGRVDEQYF. V is TRBV2 and J is TRBJ2-7, with 9 bases matching TRBD2. The junction had 8 bases not matched to a gene; V was cut back by 3 bases and J by 5 bases. The CDR3 is 15 amino acids. Germline V CDR1 and CDR2: SNHLY, FYNNEI.

V gene TRBV29-1 combines with J gene TRBJ2-2; D might be TRBD1 (6 bases). The germline V gene encodes CDR1 SQVTM and CDR2 ANQGSEA. The CDR3 extends over 14 amino acids. Trimming left V 4 bases short and J 4 bases short, with 13 bases between. In DNA form, the CDR3 reads TGCAGCGTTGCCCAGGGGACGGCCACCGGGGAGCTGTTTTTT. It codes for CSVAQGTATGELFF.

V usage is TRBV29-1 and J usage is TRBJ2-1, with a weak D call TRBD1 (5 bases). Trimming removed 5 bases from V and 8 bases from J, with 19 bases in between. The CDR3 consists of 14 residues. From germline, CDR1 is SQVTM and CDR2 ANQGSEA. The CDR3 is CSVRSNQGGHEQFF. For the CDR3, the DNA is TGCAGCGTTCGGTCGAACCAGGGCGGCCATGAGCAGTTCTTC.

The chain employs TRBV5-5 and TRBJ2-2; TRBD2 might be the D (6 bases). V was cut by 0 bases and J by 4 bases, with 13 bases left in between. This CDR3 is built from 16 residues. Per germline, CDR1 SGHKS and CDR2 YYEKEE (reference sequence). CDR3 sequence reads: CASSLGHPGGTGELFF. For the CDR3, the DNA is TGTGCCAGCAGCTTGGGACACCCCGGGGGCACCGGGGAGCTGTTTTTT. The whole variable domain, filled in from reference TRBV5-5 and TRBJ2-2, reads DAGVTQSPTHLIKTRGQQVTLRCSPISGHKSVSWYQQVLGQGPQFIFQYYEKEERGRGNFPDRFSARQFPNYSSELNVNALLLGDSALYLCASSLGHPGGTGELFFGEGSRLTVL.

This clonotype was detected a few times. The chain couples TRBV7-3 to TRBJ1-6, with D possibly matching TRBD1 (6 bases). The germline V gene encodes CDR1 SGHTA and CDR2 FQGTGA. This CDR3 spans 15 amino acids. The ends were cut back, 2 bases at V and 5 bases at J, with 10 bases in the middle. CDR3: CASSLEQGNNSPLHF. The CDR3 DNA is TGTGCCAGCAGCTTAGAACAGGGAAATAATTCACCCCTCCACTTT.

This chain joins TRBV12-3 or TRBV12-4 and TRBJ2-1; D gene unclear. CDR3 length: 11 amino acids. Trimming took off 6 bases at V and 10 bases at J, with 10 bases between the two ends. CDR3 DNA sequence: TGTGCCAGCAGAGAAAATGGGGAGCAGTTCTTC. This gives the protein CASRENGEQFF.

This clonotype was found many times. V and J are TRBV29-1 and TRBJ2-5; 7 bases are shared with TRBD2. The germline V gene has CDR1 SQVTM and CDR2 ANQGSEA. CDR3 size: 11 residues. The junction had 4 bases not matched to a gene; V was cut back by 8 bases and J by 4 bases. The CDR3 DNA is TGCAGCCCGAGGGAGGGAGAGACCCAGTACTTC. Protein product: CSPREGETQYF. Variable domain in full (rest from reference TRBV29-1 and TRBJ2-5): SAVISQKPSRDICQRGTSLTIQCQVDSQVTMMFWYRQQPGQSLTLIATANQGSEATYESGFVIDKFPISRPNLTFSTLTVSNMSPEDSSIYLCSPREGETQYFGPGTRLLVL.

This chain joins TRBV18 and TRBJ1-1; D is unclear. This CDR3 has 14 amino acids. Trimming pared 6 bases from V and 0 bases from J, leaving 11 bases between. Germline values: CDR1 KGHSH, CDR2 LQKENI. The CDR3 nucleotides read TGTGCCAGCTCGCACCGGGATTTGAACACTGAAGCTTTCTTT. It is translated as CASSHRDLNTEAFF.

This clonotype occurred a few times. V is TRBV14 and J is TRBJ2-2; D perhaps matches TRBD2 (5 bases). This CDR3 comprises 16 residues. Germline CDR1 reads SGHDN; CDR2 reads FVKESK. V lost 2 bases to trimming and J lost 4 bases, with 14 bases between them. CDR3 sequence (DNA): TGTGCCAGCAGCCAATTTCAGCGGAATTCCACCGGGGAGCTGTTTTTT. It is translated as CASSQFQRNSTGELFF.

J is TRBJ2-7 and V is TRBV20-1; 7 bases agree with TRBD2. This CDR3 has 14 amino acids. Germline CDR1 DFQATT, CDR2 SNEGSKA (reference sequence). V trimming: 5 bases; J trimming: 4 bases; junction bases outside the gene matches: 11. CDR3 in DNA: TGCAGTGCTCCCTGTGAGCGGGATCAGTACGAGCAGTACTTC. This translates into CSAPCERDQYEQYF.

This clonotype was observed a few times. The rearrangement joins TRBV12-3 or TRBV12-4 to TRBJ1-1, with TRBD1 as a possible D gene (5 bases). V dropped 6 bases and J dropped 2 bases, with 13 bases sitting between them. This CDR3 is built from 14 residues. CDR3 region: CASSPGLGNTEAFF. DNA for the CDR3: TGTGCCAGCAGCCCAGGGTTAGGCAACACTGAAGCTTTCTTT.

This clonotype occurred a few times. V gene TRBV6-5 combines with J gene TRBJ2-2, with D possibly TRBD2 on 7 matching bases. The CDR3 extends over 18 amino acids. Germline values: CDR1 MNHEY, CDR2 SVGAGI. V lost 0 bases and J 2 bases, leaving 16 bases between the germline ends. The CDR3 loop is CASSYSTQGRVNTGELFF. CDR3 nucleotides: TGTGCCAGCAGTTACTCGACCCAGGGGAGGGTTAACACCGGGGAGCTGTTTTTT.

This chain links TRBV12-3 or TRBV12-4 with TRBJ2-5, with TRBD2 matching 11 bases. CDR3 size: 16 residues. J lost 3 bases, V lost 5 bases, and 8 bases had no gene match. The CDR3 DNA reads as TGTGCCAGCAGTGTACTTCCGGGACTAGCGGAAGAGACCCAGTACTTC. This translates into CASSVLPGLAEETQYF.

About this clonotype: Its ends do not fully match the called genes, so a read error is possible. V gene TRBV27 combines with J gene TRBJ1-1; 8 nucleotides line up with TRBD1. This CDR3 comprises 16 residues. Germline V gives CDR1 MNHEY, CDR2 SMNVEV (reference sequence). CDR3 sequence: CASSVSGTGGPGEAFF. CDR3 DNA: TGTGCCAGCAGTGTATCCGGGACAGGCGGCCCGGGGGAAGCTTTCTTT.

This clonotype was observed many times. This chain links TRBV29-1 with TRBJ1-1; no clear D gene. CDR1 is SQVTM, CDR2 ANQGSEA, per germline. Trimming cost V 6 bases and J 3 bases, with 14 bases left between them. The CDR3 loop spans 13 amino acids. CDR3 DNA sequence: TGCAGCGTCCTGCGGACCTTGGACACTGAAGCTTTCTTT. Protein sequence: CSVLRTLDTEAFF.

Many counts were recorded for this clonotype. The chain employs TRBV29-1 and TRBJ2-7; D is uncertain. The V end was cut by 4 bases, the J end by 5 bases, with 9 bases between. Per germline, CDR1 SQVTM and CDR2 ANQGSEA. The CDR3 is made up of 11 amino acids. In DNA form, the CDR3 reads TGCAGCGTTGTAGGCAGCCACGAGCAGTACTTC. This translates into CSVVGSHEQYF.

The sample holds many counts of this clonotype. The V gene is TRBV11-2, the J gene TRBJ2-6; a weak D match, TRBD1 (5 bases). CDR1 and CDR2 (germline): SGHAT, FQNNGV. This CDR3 contains 19 residues. V shed 4 bases and J shed 0 bases, with 19 bases lying between them. This CDR3 reads CASSSALDGHLSGANVLTF. CDR3 sequence (DNA): TGTGCCAGCAGCTCGGCATTGGACGGACATCTCTCTGGGGCCAACGTCCTGACTTTC.

In its sample, this clonotype was seen a few times. This chain joins TRBV5-1 and TRBJ2-5; TRBD2 matches 9 bases. The CDR3 runs 16 residues. Germline V gene sequence: CDR1 SGHRS, CDR2 YFSETQ. Germline trimming cut 5 bases from V and 1 base from J; bases unmatched to any gene: 9. The CDR3 spells CASRASGTSFQETQYF. In DNA form, the CDR3 reads TGCGCCAGCAGAGCCTCCGGGACTAGCTTCCAAGAGACCCAGTACTTC. The whole variable domain, remainder taken from reference TRBV5-1 and TRBJ2-5, is KAGVTQTPRYLIKTRGQQVTLSCSPISGHRSVSWYQQTPGQGLQFLFEYFSETQRNKGNFPGRFSGRQFSNSRSEMNVSTLELGDSALYLCASRASGTSFQETQYFGPGTRLLVL.

This clonotype was observed a handful of times. The chain links TRBV2 to TRBJ1-5, with 7 bases that match TRBD1. Germline CDR1 and CDR2: SNHLY and FYNNEI. The CDR3 covers 14 residues. Germline trimming cut 9 bases from V and 4 bases from J; bases unmatched to any gene: 9. The CDR3 DNA sequence: TGTGCCAGTCAACAGGGGTCGGGTAATCAGCCCCAGCATTTT. Translation: CASQQGSGNQPQHF.

The CDR3 loop reads CATGLAGSTDTQYF. In DNA, the CDR3 is TGTGCCACCGGGCTAGCGGGTAGCACAGATACGCAGTATTTT. The rearrangement links TRBV15 to TRBJ2-3; TRBD2 aligns across 8 bases. V was pared by 8 bases and J by 0 bases, with 4 bases of the junction left unmatched. Germline lookup yields CDR1 LNHNV and CDR2 YYDKDF (reference sequence). This CDR3 contains 14 residues.

This clonotype was observed at least ten times. The rearrangement uses TRBV20-1 and TRBJ2-3; TRBD2 matches 9 bases. Unmatched junction bases numbered 7, after V lost 3 bases and J lost 3 bases. Germline CDR1 is DFQATT and CDR2 is SNEGSKA (reference sequence). The CDR3 totals 15 residues. DNA of the CDR3: TGCAGTGCTAGTTCGGTAGCGGGAGTGACAGATACGCAGTATTTT. Translation: CSASSVAGVTDTQYF.

This clonotype was counted a few times. The chain combines TRBV7-8 with TRBJ1-6; D is unresolved. The CDR3 has 15 amino acids. Germline-derived CDR1 and CDR2 are SGHVS and FQNEAQ. The V end was cut by 1 base, the J end by 10 bases, with 14 bases between. The CDR3 DNA is TGTGCCAGCAGCTTAGGAGTAGGGTTAGGATCACCCCTCCACTTT. Translation gives CASSLGVGLGSPLHF.

This clonotype has more than one count but fewer than ten. The V and J genes are TRBV27 and TRBJ2-3; TRBD2 agrees at 13 bases. Germline CDR1 is MNHEY and CDR2 is SMNVEV (reference sequence). Losses at the gene ends were 5 bases for V and 9 bases for J; bases not matched to a gene: 11. The length of the CDR3 is 16 residues. The CDR3 loop reads CASSPGTSGGAGTQYF. DNA of the CDR3: TGTGCCAGCAGTCCGGGAACTAGCGGGGGGGCAGGAACGCAGTATTTT.

V usage is TRBV7-8 and J usage is TRBJ1-2, with D hard to call. Between the trimmed V and J ends, which lost 1 base and 0 bases, there was a span of 9 bases. Germline V gene sequence: CDR1 SGHVS, CDR2 FQNEAQ. The CDR3 is 15 amino acids. DNA of the CDR3: TGTGCCAGCAGCTTAGAGGGCAGCGCTAACTATGGCTACACCTTC. It codes for CASSLEGSANYGYTF.

The chain recombines TRBV11-2 with TRBJ1-1; D is undetermined. Germline-derived CDR1 and CDR2 are SGHAT and FQNNGV. Trimming took 1 base from V and 6 from J, leaving 12 bases between them. The CDR3 extends over 14 amino acids. In nucleotides, the CDR3 is TGTGCCAGCAGCTTAGGGAAGGTGGTTTCTGAAGCTTTCTTT. Residues: CASSLGKVVSEAFF.

The rearrangement joins TRBV19 to TRBJ1-5; 10 bases agree with TRBD1. This CDR3 contains 13 residues. Per germline, CDR1 LNHDA and CDR2 SQIVND (reference sequence). V lost 6 bases, J lost 6 bases, and 2 bases stayed unmatched. The DNA for the CDR3 is TGTGCCAGTAGCGGACAGGGGGTTCAGCCCCAGCATTTT. Translation gives CASSGQGVQPQHF.